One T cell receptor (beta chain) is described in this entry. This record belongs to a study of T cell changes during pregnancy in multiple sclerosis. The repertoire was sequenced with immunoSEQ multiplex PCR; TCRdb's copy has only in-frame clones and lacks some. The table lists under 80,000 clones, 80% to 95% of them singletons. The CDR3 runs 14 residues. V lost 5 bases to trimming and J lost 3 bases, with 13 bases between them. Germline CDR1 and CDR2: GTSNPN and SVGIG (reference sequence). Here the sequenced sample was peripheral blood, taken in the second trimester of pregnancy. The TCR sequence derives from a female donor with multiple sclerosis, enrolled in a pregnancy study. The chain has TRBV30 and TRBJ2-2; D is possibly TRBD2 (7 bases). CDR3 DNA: TGTGCCTGGTCCTGGGGGGGCTACACCGGGGAGCTGTTTTTT. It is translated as CAWSWGGYTGELFF.